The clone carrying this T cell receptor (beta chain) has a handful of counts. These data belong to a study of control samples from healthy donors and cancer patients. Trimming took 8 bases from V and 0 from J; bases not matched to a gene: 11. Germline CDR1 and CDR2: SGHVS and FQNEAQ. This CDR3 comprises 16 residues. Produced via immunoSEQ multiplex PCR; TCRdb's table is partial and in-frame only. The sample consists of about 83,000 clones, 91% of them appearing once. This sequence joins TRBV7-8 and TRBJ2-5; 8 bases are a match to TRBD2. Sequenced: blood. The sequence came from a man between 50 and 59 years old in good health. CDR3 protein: CASAPGVAGNQETQYF. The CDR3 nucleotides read TGTGCCAGCGCTCCAGGTGTAGCGGGGAACCAAGAGACCCAGTACTTC.